Below are 26 T cell receptor beta chains sequenced from a single sample in a study of cytomegalovirus exposure and HLA in healthy donors. The PCR was carried out with 60 Vbeta primers and 13 Jbeta primers. The method was immunoSEQ multiplex PCR; TCRdb's version includes in-frame clones alone and lacks a portion of them. The sample contains 100,000 to 150,000 clones, around 78% of which appear only once. The sample consisted of PBMCs. Receptors were obtained from a woman aged 40 to 49 in good health and CMV-seronegative.

J is TRBJ2-1 and V is TRBV27; D perhaps matches TRBD2 (6 bases). Germline V lookup: CDR1 MNHEY, CDR2 SMNVEV (reference sequence). V lost 6 bases and J 16 bases, leaving 19 bases between the germline ends. The CDR3 runs to 12 residues. The CDR3 nucleotides read TGTGCCAGCAGCCCTGTGGGGGGTAGGCCTTTCTTC. This encodes CASSPVGGRPFF.

Points on this clone: The junction shows a germline mismatch at one end, possibly a read error. This chain joins TRBV7-9 and TRBJ1-1; a possible D gene is TRBD1 (5 bases). CDR3 length: 11 amino acids. Germline V gene sequence: CDR1 SEHNR, CDR2 FQNEAQ (reference sequence). CDR3 region: CSSSRGAEAFF. As DNA, the CDR3 is TGTTCCAGCAGCCGGGGGGCTGAAGCTTTCTTT.

The V gene is TRBV5-1, the J gene TRBJ1-4; 7 bases are shared with TRBD1. After removal of 4 bases from V and 8 bases from J, the junction contained 8 bases not matched to a gene. CDR1 and CDR2 (germline): SGHRS, YFSETQ. This CDR3 is 14 amino acids long. CDR3 bases: TGCGCCAGCAGCCTCGACAGGGTAGGGGAAAAACTGTTTTTT. This codes for CASSLDRVGEKLFF.

The genes are TRBV7-9 and TRBJ2-2; 9 bases line up with TRBD2. The CDR3 runs 16 residues. Trimming took 6 bases from V and 0 from J; bases not matched to a gene: 5. Germline lookup yields CDR1 SEHNR and CDR2 FQNEAQ (reference sequence). The CDR3: CASSSTSGSNTGELFF. The DNA for the CDR3 is TGTGCCAGCAGTTCGACTAGCGGCTCGAACACCGGGGAGCTGTTTTTT.

The V call is TRBV2, the J call TRBJ2-1; possibly TRBD2 for D (6 bases). Germline CDR1 reads SNHLY; CDR2 reads FYNNEI. V lost 6 bases and J lost 7, with 22 bases in between. The CDR3 has 16 residues. In nucleotides, the CDR3 is TGTGCCAGCAGGGGGGGAAAAGAGCGGTCCCTAAATGAGCAGTTCTTC. Translating it yields CASRGGKERSLNEQFF.

The chain has TRBV9 and TRBJ2-5; D possibly corresponds to TRBD2 (7 bases). Germline loops: CDR1 SGDLS, CDR2 YYNGEE. The CDR3 runs 16 residues. Trimming shortened V by 4 bases and J by 1 base, and 17 bases separated the two germline ends. The CDR3 DNA reads TGTGCCAGCAGCCCGGGAAGGGGGGGCCTCCAAGAGACCCAGTACTTC. Encoded protein: CASSPGRGGLQETQYF.

A few counts support this clone. The V and J genes are TRBV28 and TRBJ2-1; D is ambiguous. The CDR3 is 13 amino acids. V was cut by 7 bases and J by 4 bases, with 11 bases left in between. CDR1 is MDHEN and CDR2 is SYDVKM in the germline V gene. The CDR3 protein is CASTPRFYNEQFF. In DNA form, the CDR3 reads TGTGCCAGCACACCGAGGTTTTACAATGAGCAGTTCTTC. Complete variable domain (other parts from reference TRBV28 and TRBJ2-1): DVKVTQSSRYLVKRTGEKVFLECVQDMDHENMFWYRQDPGLGLRLIYFSYDVKMKEKGDIPEGYSVSREKKERFSLILESASTNQTSMYLCASTPRFYNEQFFGPGTRLTVL.

This clone was observed once. This chain connects TRBV27 to TRBJ1-1; the D is unclear. From germline, CDR1 is MNHEY and CDR2 SMNVEV (reference sequence). V was trimmed by 4 bases and J by 7 bases, leaving 10 bases between them. The CDR3 spans 12 residues. CDR3 in DNA: TGTGCCAGCAGTTCCGGGGTTGGTGAAGCTTTCTTT. It translates to CASSSGVGEAFF.

V usage is TRBV21-1 and J usage is TRBJ1-2. TRBV21-1 is recorded as a pseudogene. The CDR3 extends over 12 amino acids. This CDR3 reads CASTVSADGYTF. In nucleotides, the CDR3 is TGTGCCAGCACGGTTTCGGCGGATGGCTACACCTTC.

This chain joins TRBV18 and TRBJ2-7; perhaps TRBD2 as D (5 bases). The CDR3 runs to 13 residues. Germline CDR1 reads KGHSH; CDR2 reads LQKENI. V gave up 3 bases and J gave up 4 bases, with 10 bases separating them. CDR3 in amino acids: CASSPSRGYEQYF. The DNA of the CDR3 is TGTGCCAGCTCACCTTCTCGGGGTTACGAGCAGTACTTC.

V usage is TRBV7-6 and J usage is TRBJ2-2; D call uncertain. This CDR3 contains 12 residues. The germline V gene has CDR1 SGHVS and CDR2 FNYEAQ. V lost 1 base and J 7 bases, leaving 4 bases between the germline ends. CDR3 nucleotides: TGTGCCAGCAGCTTAGTCGGCGGGGAGCTGTTTTTT. Amino acid sequence: CASSLVGGELFF.

In nucleotides, the CDR3 is TGCGCCAGCAGCTTGGGTTCCGGGACAGGGCAAGAGACCCAGTACTTC. It yields the protein CASSLGSGTGQETQYF. J is TRBJ2-5 and V is TRBV5-1, with TRBD1 identical over 9 bases. Germline V CDR1 and CDR2: SGHRS, YFSETQ. The J segment lost 2 bases and the V segment lost 0 bases, leaving 5 bases of the junction unmatched. The CDR3 runs 16 residues.

This clone was counted a few times. The rearrangement joins TRBV28 to TRBJ1-2, with D hard to call. V was pared by 3 bases and J by 5 bases, with 25 bases between. Germline V lookup: CDR1 MDHEN, CDR2 SYDVKM. CDR3 size: 18 residues. This chain's CDR3 is CASSFLGAPKWARYGYTF. Here the CDR3 DNA reads TGTGCCAGCAGTTTTTTGGGAGCTCCCAAGTGGGCTCGGTATGGCTACACCTTC.

A single count supports this clone. CDR3 residues: CASSLSPEDTQYF. CDR3 sequence (DNA): TGTGCCAGCAGTTTATCCCCAGAAGATACGCAGTATTTT. The rearrangement uses TRBV27 and TRBJ2-3; D ambiguous. This CDR3 has 13 residues. From germline, CDR1 is MNHEY and CDR2 SMNVEV (reference sequence). The germline V and J ends were trimmed by 0 bases and 5 bases, with 6 bases remaining between them.

In regard to this clone: The germline gene is not matched at one end of the junction; a read error may be the cause. Other DNA sequences in this specimen translate into the identical CDR3. The chain couples TRBV7-2 to TRBJ2-7; D is possibly TRBD2 (6 bases). Germline V gene lookup returns CDR1 SGHTA and CDR2 FQGNSA. This CDR3 is 14 amino acids long. CDR3 in DNA: TGCGCCAGCAGCTTAGACCGGACTACCTACGAGCAGTACTTC. Its translation is CASSLDRTTYEQYF.

The V gene is TRBV7-2, the J gene TRBJ2-1; 10 positions match TRBD2. This CDR3 is 16 amino acids long. Looked up from germline, CDR1 is SGHTA and CDR2 is FQGNSA. V shed 1 base, J shed 9 bases, and the junction held 9 bases outside the gene matches. CDR3 in amino acids: CASSLVGLAGVGEQFF. CDR3 nucleotides: TGTGCCAGCAGCTTAGTGGGGCTAGCGGGAGTGGGTGAGCAGTTCTTC.

The V gene is TRBV29-1, the J gene TRBJ2-7; 13 bases line up with TRBD2. The V and J ends lost 4 bases and 5 bases, in that order; junction bases with no gene match: 5. Germline V lookup: CDR1 SQVTM, CDR2 ANQGSEA. The CDR3 extends over 14 amino acids. The DNA of the CDR3 is TGCAGCGTTGCCCGACTAGCGGGAGGCCACGAGCAGTACTTC. This encodes CSVARLAGGHEQYF.

This clone has only one observation. The gene calls are TRBV7-9 and TRBJ1-1, with D possibly being TRBD1 (5 bases). The germline V gene has CDR1 SEHNR and CDR2 FQNEAQ (reference sequence). V lost 1 base and J 4 bases, leaving 13 bases between the germline ends. CDR3 length equals 15 residues. DNA of the CDR3: TGTGCCAGCAGCTTAGGGCGCGGGAGGGGCACTGAAGCTTTCTTT. Its translation: CASSLGRGRGTEAFF.

The gene calls are TRBV5-5 and TRBJ1-2; unclear D gene. The germline V and J ends were trimmed by 4 bases and 0 bases, with 13 bases remaining between them. This CDR3 contains 15 residues. Germline V gene lookup returns CDR1 SGHKS and CDR2 YYEKEE (reference sequence). In DNA, the CDR3 is TGTGCCAGCAGCCCCCGCCTCGGGGCTAACTATGGCTACACCTTC. It translates to CASSPRLGANYGYTF. The complete variable domain, with remaining parts taken from reference TRBV5-5 and TRBJ1-2, reads DAGVTQSPTHLIKTRGQQVTLRCSPISGHKSVSWYQQVLGQGPQFIFQYYEKEERGRGNFPDRFSARQFPNYSSELNVNALLLGDSALYLCASSPRLGANYGYTFGSGTRLTVV.

V gene TRBV21-1 combines with J gene TRBJ1-2; TRBD1 is taken as the D call from the table, unchecked against the DNA. TRBV21-1 is a known pseudogene. CDR3 size: 13 residues. This CDR3 reads CASSKHTGYGYTF. CDR3 nucleotide sequence: TGTGCCAGCAGCAAACATACAGGATATGGCTACACCTTC.

The rearrangement uses TRBV29-1 and TRBJ1-2; weak D call: TRBD1 (5 bases). This CDR3 has 13 residues. Per germline, CDR1 SQVTM and CDR2 ANQGSEA. Trimming cost V 6 bases and J 4 bases, with 15 bases left between them. The CDR3 DNA is TGCAGCGTCCGCCCCGACAGTCCCTATGGCTACACCTTC. Protein: CSVRPDSPYGYTF.

V and J are TRBV28 and TRBJ1-2, with D hard to call. CDR3 size: 14 residues. Germline V gene data show CDR1 as MDHEN and CDR2 as SYDVKM. V was pared by 5 bases and J by 3 bases, with 13 bases between. Here the CDR3 reads CASSPPGSYYGYTF. The CDR3 DNA is TGTGCCAGCAGTCCACCGGGGTCTTACTATGGCTACACCTTC.

The chain combines TRBV27 with TRBJ1-5; 7 bases are shared with TRBD1. The CDR3 extends over 13 amino acids. Germline-derived CDR1 and CDR2 are MNHEY and SMNVEV (reference sequence). J lost 5 bases, V lost 10 bases, and 8 bases had no gene match. CDR3 residues: CATTTGDYQPQHF. The CDR3 DNA is TGTGCCACAACTACAGGGGACTATCAGCCCCAGCATTTT.

The rearrangement links TRBV2 to TRBJ2-1, with D perhaps matching TRBD2 (5 bases). V dropped 4 bases and J dropped 0 bases, with 10 bases sitting between them. This CDR3 spans 15 amino acids. Germline CDR1 SNHLY, CDR2 FYNNEI. The CDR3 reads CASSGERRSYNEQFF. In nucleotides, the CDR3 is TGTGCCAGCAGTGGGGAGCGTCGCTCCTACAATGAGCAGTTCTTC.

This clone was found a few times. In DNA, the CDR3 is TGTGCCAGCAGTCTATCTGGGGGGCCTAGCGGGAGCCTTTTCCACAATGAGCAGTTCTTC. Protein sequence: CASSLSGGPSGSLFHNEQFF. This chain joins TRBV28 and TRBJ2-1, with TRBD2 matching over 10 bases. Trimming took 5 bases from V and 5 from J; bases not matched to a gene: 21. CDR3 length: 20 residues. Germline CDR1 and CDR2: MDHEN and SYDVKM. Filled out from reference TRBV28 and TRBJ2-1, the complete variable domain reads DVKVTQSSRYLVKRTGEKVFLECVQDMDHENMFWYRQDPGLGLRLIYFSYDVKMKEKGDIPEGYSVSREKKERFSLILESASTNQTSMYLCASSLSGGPSGSLFHNEQFFGPGTRLTVL.

This chain joins TRBV9 and TRBJ1-1, with 8 nucleotides matching TRBD1. The germline V gene has CDR1 SGDLS and CDR2 YYNGEE. V lost 3 bases and J lost 3; bases outside the gene matches: 4. This CDR3 is 14 amino acids long. The CDR3 nucleotides are TGTGCCAGCAGCGCAAGACAGGGGTACACTGAAGCTTTCTTT. Its translation: CASSARQGYTEAFF.